This TCR beta chain was sequenced for a study of T cell responses to AZD1222 COVID-19 vaccine. Study results and caveats: Close to half of spike-specific TCRs reportedly recognize unmutated variant regions. All repertoire sampling was performed exclusively after the peak T cell response. Spike-specific TCR breadth rose after two AZD1222 doses, and depth rose as well.

The table came from immunoSEQ multiplex PCR; TCRdb's copy has only in-frame clones and leaves some out. Altogether about 76,000 clones are present, roughly 90% being singletons, with the ten largest covering about a tenth. About this clone: What it binds is not known.

This receptor was obtained from an adult in good health. The specimen was peripheral blood, collected on day 0 of AZD1222 vaccination.

CDR3 loop: CASSPSGTANQPQHF. In DNA, the CDR3 is TGTGCCAGCAGCCCAAGTGGGACAGCTAATCAGCCCCAGCATTTT. The chain couples TRBV7-2 to TRBJ1-5, with 7 bases matching TRBD1. Germline V lookup: CDR1 SGHTA, CDR2 FQGNSA. V was clipped by 5 bases and J by 4 bases; unmatched bases: 8. This CDR3 is built from 15 residues. Based on the CDR3 plus reference TRBV7-2 and TRBJ1-5, the full variable domain is GAGVSQSPSNKVTEKGKDVELRCDPISGHTALYWYRQSLGQGLEFLIYFQGNSAPDKSGLPSDRFSAERTGGSVSTLTIQRTQQEDSAVYLCASSPSGTANQPQHFGDGTRLSIL.